The 20 T cell receptor beta chains in this list originate from one sample, sequenced in a study of cytomegalovirus exposure and HLA in healthy donors. Libraries were prepared by immunoSEQ multiplex PCR; TCRdb keeps only in-frame clonotypes and omits some of them. The data hold approximately 140,000 clones, with 88% observed a single time. Sample: PBMCs. The receptor set was obtained from a woman between 18 and 30 years old in good health and CMV-seropositive.

The chain links TRBV2 to TRBJ2-1; 10 bases align to TRBD2. J gave up 7 bases and V 6 bases, and 6 bases lay outside the gene matches. The CDR3 covers 14 residues. Germline V gives CDR1 SNHLY, CDR2 FYNNEI. The CDR3 region has the DNA TGTGCCAGCAGGGGCATTAGCGGGAGGAATGAGCAGTTCTTC. Translating it yields CASRGISGRNEQFF.

The chain joins TRBV9 to TRBJ1-2; the D gene is possibly TRBD1 (6 bases). V was trimmed by 5 bases and J by 4 bases, leaving 15 bases between them. The CDR3 spans 14 residues. Germline-derived CDR1 and CDR2 are SGDLS and YYNGEE. Written as DNA, the CDR3 is TGTGCCAGCAGTCCAACAGGGAACGGCTATGGCTACACCTTC. Translated: CASSPTGNGYGYTF.

V and J are TRBV7-3 and TRBJ2-3; possible D gene TRBD1, 6 bases. The CDR3 consists of 14 residues. With 4 bases removed from V and 11 bases from J, the gap between germline ends came to 19 bases. Germline assignment: CDR1 SGHTA and CDR2 FQGTGA. The CDR3 nucleotides are TGTGCCAGCAGCTCAATGACAGGCGCCGTGGAGCAGTATTTT. Translation gives CASSSMTGAVEQYF.

The gene calls are TRBV30 and TRBJ2-2, with 14 bases that match TRBD2. Per germline, CDR1 GTSNPN and CDR2 SVGIG (reference sequence). The CDR3 extends over 16 amino acids. V was clipped by 3 bases and J by 4 bases; unmatched bases: 4. CDR3 in amino acids: CAWSGTSGGFTGELFF. For the CDR3, the DNA is TGTGCCTGGAGCGGGACTAGCGGGGGTTTCACCGGGGAGCTGTTTTTT.

The table lists this clone with a few counts. This chain joins TRBV19 and TRBJ2-3; tentative D call: TRBD2 (5 bases). Germline assignment: CDR1 LNHDA and CDR2 SQIVND (reference sequence). The length of the CDR3 is 13 residues. Trimming stripped 6 bases from V and 9 bases from J, with 16 bases between. CDR3 in DNA: TGTGCCAGTAGCGACATACTAGGCGGGACGCAGTATTTT. This gives the protein CASSDILGGTQYF.

The chain couples TRBV18 to TRBJ1-1, with 10 nucleotides matching TRBD1. V lost 6 bases to trimming and J lost 3 bases; unmatched junction nucleotides: 7. CDR1 is KGHSH, CDR2 LQKENI, per germline. This CDR3 contains 15 residues. In DNA form, the CDR3 reads TGTGCCAGCTCCCTTAGGGGACAGGGGTACACTGAAGCTTTCTTT. The encoded protein is CASSLRGQGYTEAFF.

The V gene is TRBV2, the J gene TRBJ2-3; TRBD1 matches 9 bases. J gave up 5 bases and V 5 bases, and 5 bases lay outside the gene matches. This CDR3 spans 14 amino acids. Looked up from germline, CDR1 is SNHLY and CDR2 is FYNNEI. CDR3 in amino acids: CASSWTGARDTQYF. The CDR3 DNA reads as TGTGCCAGCAGTTGGACAGGGGCTAGAGATACGCAGTATTTT.

The rearrangement joins TRBV25-1 to TRBJ2-5; 7 bases line up with TRBD1. The CDR3 is 13 amino acids. Germline V CDR1 and CDR2: MGHDK, SYGVNS. Trimming took 3 bases from V and 4 from J; bases not matched to a gene: 2. CDR3 DNA sequence: TGTGCCAGCAGTGAGGACAGGATAGAGACCCAGTACTTC. Translation: CASSEDRIETQYF. Filled out from reference TRBV25-1 and TRBJ2-5, the complete variable domain reads EADIYQTPRYLVIGTGKKITLECSQTMGHDKMYWYQQDPGMELHLIHYSYGVNSTEKGDLSSESTVSRIRTEHFPLTLESARPSHTSQYLCASSEDRIETQYFGPGTRLLVL.

This CDR3 reads CASSFREGDTQYF. CDR3 sequence (DNA): TGTGCCAGCAGCTTCAGGGAGGGAGATACGCAGTATTTT. The V gene is TRBV7-3, the J gene TRBJ2-3; 7 bases fit TRBD2. The germline V gene encodes CDR1 SGHTA and CDR2 FQGTGA. V lost 3 bases and J lost 5; bases outside the gene matches: 2. This CDR3 is built from 13 residues.

The rearrangement joins TRBV6-1 to TRBJ1-5; D uncertain. The CDR3 extends over 13 amino acids. Trimming took 4 bases from V and 7 from J, leaving 11 bases between them. Germline loops: CDR1 MNHNS, CDR2 SASEGT. CDR3 region: CASSVELGQPQHF. As DNA, the CDR3 is TGTGCCAGCAGTGTTGAACTGGGCCAGCCCCAGCATTTT.

The chain couples TRBV18 to TRBJ2-7, with 14 nucleotides matching TRBD2. The trim removed 4 bases at V and 4 bases at J, leaving 12 bases unmatched. The germline V gene has CDR1 KGHSH and CDR2 LQKENI. The CDR3 runs 18 residues. CDR3 in DNA: TGTGCCAGCTCACTCAAGCGGGCCGGGACTAGCGGGAGTTACGAGCAGTACTTC. Encoded protein: CASSLKRAGTSGSYEQYF.

This clone has ten or more counts. The identical CDR3 is also encoded by other nucleotide sequences in the sample. The J gene is TRBJ1-1, the V gene TRBV7-3, with TRBD1 matching 9 bases. Trimming at V came to 5 bases and at J to 4 bases, leaving 2 bases not matched to a gene. This CDR3 region has 13 residues. The germline CDR1 and CDR2 sequences are SGHTA and FQGTGA. DNA for the CDR3: TGTGCCAGCAGCCCGACAGGGGGCACTGAAGCTTTCTTT. Translating gives CASSPTGGTEAFF.

V gene TRBV28 combines with J gene TRBJ2-1; 12 bases are a match to TRBD2. With 4 bases clipped from V and 2 bases from J, the junction kept 15 bases outside the gene matches. CDR3 length: 20 amino acids. CDR1 is MDHEN and CDR2 is SYDVKM in the germline V gene. The CDR3: CASSSHSRLAGDGAYNEQFF. The DNA of the CDR3 is TGTGCCAGCAGTTCGCACAGTAGACTAGCGGGAGACGGGGCCTACAATGAGCAGTTCTTC.

The chain joins TRBV19 to TRBJ2-3, with TRBD2 matching over 15 bases. The CDR3 has 18 amino acids. V lost 4 bases, J lost 0 bases, and 5 bases stayed unmatched. The germline gives CDR1 LNHDA, CDR2 SQIVND (reference sequence). The CDR3 bases are TGTGCCAGTAGTAAAGGACTAGCGGGGGGGCCGAGCACAGATACGCAGTATTTT. Protein product: CASSKGLAGGPSTDTQYF.

This chain links TRBV5-4 with TRBJ2-7; perhaps TRBD2 as D (7 bases). The CDR3 sequence is 15 residues long. V gave up 0 bases and J gave up 6 bases, with 16 bases separating them. CDR1 and CDR2 (germline): SGHNT, YYREEE (reference sequence). The CDR3 nucleotides read TGTGCCAGCAGCTTGGGAGGGGGGGCCGACTCCGAGCAGTACTTC. Translating it yields CASSLGGGADSEQYF.

The CDR3: CASSYRDRGHQPQHF. In DNA, the CDR3 is TGTGCCAGCAGTTATCGAGACAGGGGGCATCAGCCCCAGCATTTT. V gene TRBV28 combines with J gene TRBJ1-5, with 10 positions matching TRBD1. Unmatched junction bases numbered 5, after V lost 4 bases and J lost 5 bases. This CDR3 region has 15 residues. Looked up from germline, CDR1 is MDHEN and CDR2 is SYDVKM. Together with reference TRBV28 and TRBJ1-5, the CDR3 gives the full variable domain: DVKVTQSSRYLVKRTGEKVFLECVQDMDHENMFWYRQDPGLGLRLIYFSYDVKMKEKGDIPEGYSVSREKKERFSLILESASTNQTSMYLCASSYRDRGHQPQHFGDGTRLSIL.

The chain is built from TRBV5-1 and TRBJ2-1, with 11 bases matching TRBD2. Germline loops: CDR1 SGHRS, CDR2 YFSETQ. This CDR3 comprises 15 residues. Losses at the gene ends were 4 bases for V and 7 bases for J; bases not matched to a gene: 7. Written as DNA, the CDR3 is TGCGCCAGCAGCGTACTAGCGGGAGTGGAGAATGAGCAGTTCTTC. Translation: CASSVLAGVENEQFF.

This clone was observed a single time. The chain recombines TRBV19 with TRBJ1-2, with D possibly matching TRBD1 (5 bases). V lost 10 bases and J 8 bases, leaving 14 bases between the germline ends. Per the germline V gene, CDR1 is LNHDA and CDR2 is SQIVND (reference sequence). This CDR3 spans 11 amino acids. The CDR3 spells CATTQGFGYTF. For the CDR3, the DNA is TGTGCCACCACCCAGGGATTCGGCTACACCTTC.

V is TRBV11-1 and J is TRBJ2-7, with a possible D match to TRBD1 (6 bases). Deletions cut 3 bases from V and 0 bases from J, with 12 bases between. CDR3 length: 15 amino acids. CDR1 is SGHAT, CDR2 FQDESV, per germline (reference sequence). The CDR3: CASSFGQLSSYEQYF. CDR3 bases: TGTGCCAGCAGCTTTGGACAGCTAAGCTCCTACGAGCAGTACTTC.

The chain links TRBV27 to TRBJ2-3; D remains ambiguous. The CDR3 is made up of 12 amino acids. V lost 6 bases and J 5 bases, leaving 9 bases between the germline ends. CDR1 MNHEY and CDR2 SMNVEV come from the germline V gene (reference sequence). The CDR3 is CASRSSGDTQYF. CDR3 bases: TGTGCCAGCAGGTCTTCGGGAGATACGCAGTATTTT.